This is a list of T cell receptor beta chains from one sample in a study of blood T cell repertoires in COVID-19. Clones were sequenced by immunoSEQ multiplex PCR, and TCRdb holds only the in-frame ones, with some missing. The sample consists of 160,000 or so clones, 82% of them appearing once. The sequencing sample was made of PBMCs or T cells enriched from blood (not recorded which). Receptor source: a man aged 60 to 75 who had recovered from COVID-19. Each CDR3 is given with its conserved first and last residue. A D gene is named only where the DNA matches it firmly.

J gene: TRBJ2-5
D gene: TRBD2
V gene: TRBV19
CDR3 length: 15
CDR3 protein: CASSKLAARQETQYF

J gene: TRBJ2-3
D gene: TRBD2
V gene: TRBV5-1
CDR3 length: 14
CDR3 protein: CASRPSGRIDTQYF

J gene: TRBJ1-1
D gene: .
V gene: TRBV27
CDR3 length: 15
CDR3 protein: CASSIQDTGGTEAFF

J gene: TRBJ2-7
D gene: TRBD1
V gene: TRBV30
CDR3 length: 12
CDR3 protein: CAWSPGGDEQYF

J gene: TRBJ1-1
D gene: .
V gene: TRBV5-5
CDR3 length: 14
CDR3 protein: CASIAIGLFSEAFF

J gene: TRBJ2-7
D gene: TRBD1
V gene: TRBV5-1
CDR3 length: 14
CDR3 protein: CASSLGTGNYEQYF

J gene: TRBJ1-1
D gene: TRBD1
V gene: TRBV3-1/TRBV3-2
CDR3 length: 13
CDR3 protein: CASSDRGRTEAFF

J gene: TRBJ1-1
D gene: .
V gene: TRBV28
CDR3 length: 13
CDR3 protein: CASSLRVREEAFF

J gene: TRBJ2-2
D gene: .
V gene: TRBV15
CDR3 length: 17
CDR3 protein: CATSRSLSSSNTGELFF

J gene: TRBJ2-3
D gene: TRBD1
V gene: TRBV18
CDR3 length: 15
CDR3 protein: CASSLGTGGPDTQYF

J gene: TRBJ2-6
D gene: .
V gene: TRBV10-3
CDR3 length: 20
CDR3 protein: CAISPRPGFPPNSGANVLTF

J gene: TRBJ2-3
D gene: TRBD2
V gene: TRBV14
CDR3 length: 15
CDR3 protein: CASSQGSGSWDTQYF

J gene: TRBJ2-1
D gene: TRBD1
V gene: TRBV5-1
CDR3 length: 16
CDR3 protein: CASSNPTGGEFYEQFF

J gene: TRBJ2-1
D gene: TRBD1
V gene: TRBV4-1
CDR3 length: 14
CDR3 protein: CASSQGDSWNEQFF

J gene: TRBJ1-5
D gene: .
V gene: TRBV12-3/TRBV12-4
CDR3 length: 13
CDR3 protein: CASSLARGGPQHF

J gene: TRBJ1-6
D gene: .
V gene: TRBV10-1
CDR3 length: 14
CDR3 protein: CASLLGVENSPLHF

J gene: TRBJ2-1
D gene: .
V gene: TRBV14
CDR3 length: 14
CDR3 protein: CASSYNTRYNEQFF

J gene: TRBJ2-3
D gene: .
V gene: TRBV18
CDR3 length: 20
CDR3 protein: CASSPAQDFPLWNTPDTQYF

J gene: TRBJ2-5
D gene: TRBD1
V gene: TRBV7-9
CDR3 length: 16
CDR3 protein: CASSSSWQGAWETQYF

J gene: TRBJ2-2
D gene: .
V gene: TRBV9
CDR3 length: 15
CDR3 protein: CASSVVGQNTGELFF

J gene: TRBJ2-7
D gene: TRBD1
V gene: TRBV30
CDR3 length: 14
CDR3 protein: CAWESGTGVNEQYF

J gene: TRBJ2-1
D gene: TRBD2
V gene: TRBV28
CDR3 length: 13
CDR3 protein: CASTGTTYNEQFF

J gene: TRBJ2-1
D gene: .
V gene: TRBV7-6
CDR3 length: 15
CDR3 protein: CASSLSGAPYNEQFF

J gene: TRBJ2-2
D gene: .
V gene: TRBV9
CDR3 length: 14
CDR3 protein: CASSVYTNTGELFF

J gene: TRBJ1-4
D gene: .
V gene: TRBV2
CDR3 length: 15
CDR3 protein: CASSPDTGIREKLFF

J gene: TRBJ2-3
D gene: TRBD1
V gene: TRBV6-1
CDR3 length: 15
CDR3 protein: CASSETGGDPDTQYF

J gene: TRBJ1-2
D gene: TRBD1
V gene: TRBV30
CDR3 length: 12
CDR3 protein: CACSGTGYGYTF

J gene: TRBJ2-6
D gene: .
V gene: TRBV21-1
CDR3 length: 18
CDR3 protein: CASSDRDRGRGGANVLTF

J gene: TRBJ1-2
D gene: .
V gene: TRBV15
CDR3 length: 14
CDR3 protein: CATSTAGANYGYTF